The 26 T cell receptor beta chains below all came from one sample that was sequenced in a study of radiation and T cells in renal cell carcinoma. The repertoire was sequenced with immunoSEQ multiplex PCR; TCRdb's copy has only in-frame clones and lacks some. The sample consists of some 130,000 clones, 85% to 90% of them appearing once. Time point given: blood 2 weeks post-SBRT. Treatment: 15 Gy SBRT to primary tumor, nephrectomy 4 weeks later. This material consisted of blood, taken from a patient whose treatment included radiotherapy and nephrectomy. All receptors come from a woman between 65 and 79 years old with renal cell carcinoma.

This rearrangement joins TRBV11-2 to TRBJ2-3; TRBD2 is a possible D gene (5 bases). The CDR3 consists of 12 residues. Trimming stripped 4 bases from V and 5 bases from J, with 7 bases between. Germline CDR1 SGHAT, CDR2 FQNNGV. Here the CDR3 DNA reads TGTGCCAGCAGCTGGAGCGGAGATACGCAGTATTTT. This sequence encodes CASSWSGDTQYF.

This rearrangement joins TRBV6-1 to TRBJ1-1; the match to TRBD1 covers 7 bases. V shed 2 bases and J 2 bases; nucleotides not matched to a gene: 5. Germline V gives CDR1 MNHNS, CDR2 SASEGT. The CDR3 covers 15 residues. The CDR3 reads CASSEWTGFNTEAFF. The CDR3 DNA follows: TGTGCCAGCAGTGAATGGACAGGCTTTAACACTGAAGCTTTCTTT.

The V and J genes are TRBV28 and TRBJ1-2, with 7 positions matching TRBD1. V gave up 4 bases and J gave up 4 bases; unmatched junction bases: 6. CDR3 size: 14 residues. Looked up from germline, CDR1 is MDHEN and CDR2 is SYDVKM. Here the CDR3 DNA reads TGTGCCAGCAGTTCGACGGGACAGATCTATGGCTACACCTTC. Translating gives CASSSTGQIYGYTF.

V is TRBV6-1 and J is TRBJ1-5; possible D gene TRBD1, 5 bases. Trimming cost V 6 bases and J 11 bases, with 20 bases left between them. CDR3 length: 14 amino acids. Germline CDR1 MNHNS, CDR2 SASEGT. The CDR3 region is CASRGGRSEMAQHF. Written as DNA, the CDR3 is TGTGCCAGCAGGGGGGGACGGTCCGAAATGGCCCAGCATTTT.

V and J are TRBV6-1 and TRBJ2-7, with D unresolved. Germline CDR1 MNHNS, CDR2 SASEGT. The CDR3 contains 11 residues. V was trimmed by 2 bases and J by 4 bases, leaving 3 bases between them. CDR3 bases: TGTGCCAGCAGTGAAAGGTACGAGCAGTACTTC. Its protein product is CASSERYEQYF.

The chain couples TRBV19 to TRBJ1-3; tentatively, D is TRBD1 (5 bases). This CDR3 is built from 14 residues. In germline, CDR1 is LNHDA, CDR2 SQIVND (reference sequence). The germline V and J ends were trimmed by 8 bases and 3 bases, with 14 bases remaining between them. The CDR3 nucleotides are TGTGCCAGTCGACTCCAGGGAAGTGGAAACACCATATATTTT. Amino acids: CASRLQGSGNTIYF.

The rearrangement uses TRBV7-9 and TRBJ2-2; no reliable D call. The CDR3 is 15 amino acids. Trimming took 8 bases from V and 7 from J, leaving 20 bases between them. Germline V gene lookup returns CDR1 SEHNR and CDR2 FQNEAQ (reference sequence). CDR3 residues: CASFAATPAIGELFF. Written as DNA, the CDR3 is TGTGCCAGCTTTGCCGCGACCCCAGCAATCGGGGAGCTGTTTTTT.

The DNA of the CDR3 is TGTGCCAGCAGCAAAGCGCGGACTAGCGGGGCTGACTCCTACAATGAGCAGTTCTTC. Protein: CASSKARTSGADSYNEQFF. The chain joins TRBV21-1 to TRBJ2-1; the table's TRBD2 call for D was not verified on the DNA. TRBV21-1 is reported as a pseudogene. This CDR3 spans 19 amino acids.

This rearrangement joins TRBV4-2 to TRBJ2-5; tentatively, D is TRBD2 (5 bases). Between the trimmed V and J ends, which lost 0 bases and 0 bases, there was a span of 8 bases. The CDR3 consists of 15 residues. Germline V gives CDR1 LGHNA, CDR2 YNFKEQ. The CDR3 sequence is CASSQEDSYQETQYF. CDR3 DNA sequence: TGTGCCAGCAGCCAAGAGGACTCGTACCAAGAGACCCAGTACTTC.

V gene TRBV5-6 combines with J gene TRBJ1-2, with D tentatively TRBD1 (5 bases). V was cut by 4 bases and J by 5 bases, with 15 bases left in between. CDR3 size: 14 residues. Germline-derived CDR1 and CDR2 are SGHDT and YYEEEE. The CDR3 region is CASSPGRGQYGYTF. In DNA form, the CDR3 reads TGTGCCAGCAGCCCCGGTAGGGGTCAGTATGGCTACACCTTC.

A few counts support this clone. The J gene is TRBJ2-3, the V gene TRBV5-1, with D perhaps TRBD1 or TRBD2 (5 bases each). The CDR3 is 14 residues long. The germline V gene has CDR1 SGHRS and CDR2 YFSETQ. V dropped 4 bases and J dropped 3 bases, with 12 bases sitting between them. The CDR3 spells CASSRGAGTDTQYF. The CDR3 DNA sequence: TGCGCCAGCAGCCGAGGGGCAGGGACAGATACGCAGTATTTT.

The V and J genes are TRBV5-4 and TRBJ2-5; 7 bases map to TRBD2. Germline V lookup: CDR1 SGHNT, CDR2 YYREEE (reference sequence). CDR3 length: 16 amino acids. Trimming at V came to 4 bases and at J to 5 bases, leaving 14 bases not matched to a gene. In nucleotides, the CDR3 is TGTGCCAGCAGCCGGCCTCGAGAGGGGAGGGAGGAGACCCAGTACTTC. This sequence encodes CASSRPREGREETQYF.

The chain combines TRBV7-3 with TRBJ2-7; D is ambiguous. The CDR3 covers 12 residues. V lost 5 bases and J lost 7, with 12 bases in between. Per germline, CDR1 SGHTA and CDR2 FQGTGA. The CDR3 bases are TGTGCCAGCAGCCCCGACCCCCGGGAGCAGTACTTC. Its translation is CASSPDPREQYF.

This chain links TRBV11-3 with TRBJ2-1, with 12 bases matching TRBD2. V shed 5 bases, J shed 4 bases, and the junction held 15 bases outside the gene matches. CDR1 and CDR2 from the germline V gene are SGHNT and YENEEA. CDR3 length equals 19 residues. The CDR3 DNA reads as TGTGCCAGCAGCCTAACCCGACAGGGTGGGACTAGCGGGTACAATGAGCAGTTCTTC. Protein: CASSLTRQGGTSGYNEQFF. Filled out from reference TRBV11-3 and TRBJ2-1, the complete variable domain reads EAGVVQSPRYKIIEKKQPVAFWCNPISGHNTLYWYLQNLGQGPELLIRYENEEAVDDSQLPKDRFSAERLKGVDSTLKIQPAELGDSAVYLCASSLTRQGGTSGYNEQFFGPGTRLTVL.

The rearrangement links TRBV5-1 to TRBJ2-3; D unresolved. Trimming took off 3 bases at V and 0 bases at J, with 11 bases between the two ends. This CDR3 is 15 amino acids long. Germline assignment: CDR1 SGHRS and CDR2 YFSETQ. CDR3 amino acids: CASSSETTSTDTQYF. CDR3 DNA: TGCGCCAGCAGCTCAGAGACGACTAGCACAGATACGCAGTATTTT. The full variable domain, completed using reference TRBV5-1 and TRBJ2-3, is KAGVTQTPRYLIKTRGQQVTLSCSPISGHRSVSWYQQTPGQGLQFLFEYFSETQRNKGNFPGRFSGRQFSNSRSEMNVSTLELGDSALYLCASSSETTSTDTQYFGPGTRLTVL.

This chain uses TRBV19 with TRBJ1-6, with 9 positions matching TRBD1. The CDR3 has 15 residues. Germline V gene lookup returns CDR1 LNHDA and CDR2 SQIVND (reference sequence). J was trimmed by 10 bases and V by 7 bases; bases with no gene match: 11. CDR3: CASTPRQGVGSPLHF. The CDR3 coding sequence is TGTGCCAGTACCCCGCGACAGGGGGTCGGCTCACCCCTCCACTTT.

The CDR3 protein is CASTPGGGELFF. Here the CDR3 DNA reads TGTGCCAGCACCCCGGGGGGCGGGGAGCTGTTTTTT. This chain connects TRBV6-1 to TRBJ2-2; 7 nucleotides align to TRBD2. This CDR3 spans 12 amino acids. The ends lost 7 bases at V and 7 bases at J; junction bases unmatched: 3. Germline V gene sequence: CDR1 MNHNS, CDR2 SASEGT.

The genes are TRBV27 and TRBJ1-1; 9 positions match TRBD1. Germline CDR1 MNHEY, CDR2 SMNVEV (reference sequence). The CDR3 is 14 residues long. With 3 bases clipped from V and 3 bases from J, the junction kept 2 bases outside the gene matches. CDR3 region: CASSFRDRDTEAFF. In DNA, the CDR3 is TGTGCCAGCAGTTTCCGGGACAGGGACACTGAAGCTTTCTTT.

The CDR3 DNA reads as TGCGCCAGCTTGGATTCAGGGTCTAGGACCGGGGAGCTGTTTTTT. Translation: CASLDSGSRTGELFF. V is TRBV5-1 and J is TRBJ2-2; D may be TRBD1 (5 bases). V was shortened by 7 bases and J by 5 bases, with 18 bases between the two germline ends. The CDR3 consists of 15 residues. The germline V gene encodes CDR1 SGHRS and CDR2 YFSETQ.

The chain joins TRBV5-6 to TRBJ2-3, with D perhaps TRBD1 or TRBD2 (5 bases each). Trimming left V 6 bases short and J 2 bases short, with 19 bases between. The germline V gene has CDR1 SGHDT and CDR2 YYEEEE. The CDR3 is made up of 16 amino acids. The CDR3, as DNA: TGTGCCAGCACCGCGCCGGGACGGGCCCCCACAGATACGCAGTATTTT. Translation: CASTAPGRAPTDTQYF.

This chain joins TRBV5-1 and TRBJ1-1, with D perhaps TRBD1 (6 bases). The V end was cut by 0 bases, the J end by 5 bases, with 14 bases between. Per the germline V gene, CDR1 is SGHRS and CDR2 is YFSETQ. The CDR3 length is 15 residues. The CDR3 here is CASSLGAQGNTEAFF. CDR3 coding DNA: TGCGCCAGCAGCTTGGGAGCACAGGGTAATACTGAAGCTTTCTTT.

The V gene is TRBV2, the J gene TRBJ2-7, with a possible D match to TRBD1 (5 bases). The germline V and J ends were trimmed by 5 bases and 1 base, with 9 bases remaining between them. Germline V gene lookup returns CDR1 SNHLY and CDR2 FYNNEI. CDR3 length equals 13 residues. This CDR3 is CASSMTASYEQYF. In DNA form, the CDR3 reads TGTGCCAGCAGTATGACAGCGTCCTACGAGCAGTACTTC.

The V and J genes are TRBV27 and TRBJ2-1; 10 positions agree with TRBD1. The germline V gene has CDR1 MNHEY and CDR2 SMNVEV (reference sequence). After removal of 5 bases from V and 5 bases from J, the junction contained 6 bases not matched to a gene. The CDR3 is 15 amino acids. The CDR3 region has the DNA TGTGCCAGCAGTACCCGGACAGGGGGACACAATGAGCAGTTCTTC. This gives the protein CASSTRTGGHNEQFF.

The chain couples TRBV5-6 to TRBJ1-5; D is undetermined. Germline-derived CDR1 and CDR2 are SGHDT and YYEEEE. Trimming shortened V by 0 bases and J by 4 bases, and 8 bases separated the two germline ends. The CDR3 runs to 14 residues. The CDR3 DNA is TGTGCCAGCAGCTTGGGTCCCAAAAATCAGCCCCAGCATTTT. Translating gives CASSLGPKNQPQHF. Looking up the rest from reference TRBV5-6 and TRBJ1-5 gives the full variable domain: DAGVTQSPTHLIKTRGQQVTLRCSPKSGHDTVSWYQQALGQGPQFIFQYYEEEERQRGNFPDRFSGHQFPNYSSELNVNALLLGDSALYLCASSLGPKNQPQHFGDGTRLSIL.

The V call is TRBV20-1, the J call TRBJ2-3; D remains ambiguous. The CDR3 covers 11 residues. V was pared by 6 bases and J by 3 bases, with 7 bases between. Per the germline V gene, CDR1 is DFQATT and CDR2 is SNEGSKA (reference sequence). The CDR3 DNA is TGCAGTGCGGCCGTTACAGATACGCAGTATTTT. Protein: CSAAVTDTQYF.

V is TRBV6-6 and J is TRBJ1-2; 7 positions match TRBD1. The CDR3 contains 13 residues. The V gene's germline CDR1 is MNHNY and CDR2 SVGAGI (reference sequence). J gave up 2 bases and V 6 bases, and 3 bases lay outside the gene matches. This chain's CDR3 is CASSLQGNYGYTF. The CDR3 DNA reads as TGTGCCAGCAGCCTACAGGGGAACTATGGCTACACCTTC.